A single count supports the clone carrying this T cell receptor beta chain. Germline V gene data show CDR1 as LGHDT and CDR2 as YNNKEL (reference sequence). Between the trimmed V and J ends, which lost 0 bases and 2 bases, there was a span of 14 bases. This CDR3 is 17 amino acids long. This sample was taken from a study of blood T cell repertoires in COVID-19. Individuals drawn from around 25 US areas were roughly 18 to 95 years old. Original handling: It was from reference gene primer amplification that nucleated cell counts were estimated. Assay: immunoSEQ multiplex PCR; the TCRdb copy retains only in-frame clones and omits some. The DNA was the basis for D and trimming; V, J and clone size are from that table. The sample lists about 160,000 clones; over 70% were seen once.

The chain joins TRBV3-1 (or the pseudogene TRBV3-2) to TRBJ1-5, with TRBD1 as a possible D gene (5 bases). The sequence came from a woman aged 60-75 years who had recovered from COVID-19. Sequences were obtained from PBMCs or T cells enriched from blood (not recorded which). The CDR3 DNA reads TGTGCCAGCAGCCAAGACAGGTTGGCACAGGGCAATCAGCCCCAGCATTTT. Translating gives CASSQDRLAQGNQPQHF.